This entry lists 5 T cell receptor beta chains sequenced from one sample in a study of blood T cell repertoires in COVID-19 (dated by TCRdb to between 2020 and 2021). Libraries came from the immunoSEQ multiplex PCR assay. The immuneACCESS repertoire file appears here via TCRdb, limited to in-frame rearrangements. These files lack a portion of the clones; in checked studies, under half of the deficit traces to unresolved V genes, and the cause of the others is not known. The sample table lists roughly 220,000 clones, about 88% of them with a count of one. Clones ranked in the top ten supply roughly 10% of the sample. Sequenced material: peripheral blood. Receptors originate from a woman between 45 and 65 years old with COVID-19, enrolled during active disease.

The V call is TRBV5-8, the J call TRBJ2-3, with no clear D. This CDR3 has 12 residues. Looked up from germline, CDR1 is SGHTS and CDR2 is YDEGEE. The V end lost 0 bases, the J end lost 4 bases, and 3 bases lay between the germline ends. This CDR3 reads CASSLVADTQYF. Written as DNA, the CDR3 is TGTGCCAGCAGCTTGGTAGCAGATACGCAGTATTTT.

The chain employs TRBV27 and TRBJ2-5; maybe TRBD1 (6 bases). The CDR3 length is 14 residues. Germline V CDR1 and CDR2: MNHEY, SMNVEV (reference sequence). Trimming pared 5 bases from V and 5 bases from J, leaving 15 bases between. The CDR3 reads CASSQEQGRETQYF. In DNA, the CDR3 is TGTGCCAGCAGTCAGGAACAGGGTCGGGAGACCCAGTACTTC.

In this sample, this clone turned up once. This rearrangement joins TRBV14 to TRBJ1-2; 10 positions match TRBD1. The length of the CDR3 is 14 residues. The trim removed 5 bases at V and 3 bases at J, leaving 3 bases unmatched. From germline, CDR1 is SGHDN and CDR2 FVKESK. In DNA, the CDR3 is TGTGCCAGCAGCGACAGGGGGCGCGACTATGGCTACACCTTC. Its translation: CASSDRGRDYGYTF.

The genes are TRBV19 and TRBJ1-6; D gene unclear. Trimming took off 7 bases at V and 0 bases at J, with 7 bases between the two ends. This CDR3 has 14 residues. Germline CDR1 LNHDA, CDR2 SQIVND (reference sequence). The CDR3 sequence is CASNEASYNSPLHF. CDR3 nucleotide sequence: TGTGCCAGTAATGAGGCCTCCTATAATTCACCCCTCCACTTT. Looking up the rest from reference TRBV19 and TRBJ1-6 gives the full variable domain: DGGITQSPKYLFRKEGQNVTLSCEQNLNHDAMYWYRQDPGQGLRLIYYSQIVNDFQKGDIAEGYSVSREKKESFPLTVTSAQKNPTAFYLCASNEASYNSPLHFGNGTRLTVT.

V usage is TRBV6-4 and J usage is TRBJ2-1; TRBD2 matches at 10 bases. The germline gives CDR1 MRHNA, CDR2 SNTAGT. V shed 2 bases and J 10 bases; nucleotides not matched to a gene: 5. The CDR3 sequence is 14 residues long. As DNA, the CDR3 is TGTGCCAGCAGTGACCTAGCGGGGGCCGGGGAGCAGTTCTTC. Translating it yields CASSDLAGAGEQFF.